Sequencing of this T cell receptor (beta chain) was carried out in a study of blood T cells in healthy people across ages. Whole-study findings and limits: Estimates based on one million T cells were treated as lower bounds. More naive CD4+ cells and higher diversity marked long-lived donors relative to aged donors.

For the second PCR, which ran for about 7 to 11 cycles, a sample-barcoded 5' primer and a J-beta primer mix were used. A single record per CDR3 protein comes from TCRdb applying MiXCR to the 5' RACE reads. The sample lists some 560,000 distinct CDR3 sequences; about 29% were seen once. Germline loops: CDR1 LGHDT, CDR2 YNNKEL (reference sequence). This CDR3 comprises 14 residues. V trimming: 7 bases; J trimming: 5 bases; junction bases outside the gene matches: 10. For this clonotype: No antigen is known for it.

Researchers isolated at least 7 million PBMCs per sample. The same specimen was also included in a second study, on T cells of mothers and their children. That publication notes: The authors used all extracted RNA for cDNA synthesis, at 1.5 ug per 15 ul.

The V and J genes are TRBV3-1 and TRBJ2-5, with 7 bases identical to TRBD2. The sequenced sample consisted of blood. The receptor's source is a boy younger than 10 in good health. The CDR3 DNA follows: TGTGCCAGCACTCGAGCGGGAAGCTCGGAGACCCAGTACTTC. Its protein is CASTRAGSSETQYF.